The 24 T cell receptor beta chains given below trace back to one sample, sequenced in a study of T cell clusters in autoimmune cytopenias. One tube held mixed TRB-A and TRB-B primer pools for touch-down PCR. TCRdb re-called the multiplex PCR reads; one entry per CDR3 protein, DNA not given. There are around 7,500 distinct CDR3 sequences in the sample, with around 32% held by the top ten. TRB amplification used 200 to 250 ng of peripheral blood genomic DNA. Separately, the same data were catalogued under a study of T cell repertoires in aging, cancer and after chemotherapy.

The sample taken for sequencing was peripheral blood. The receptors derive from a human donor with an autoimmune cytopenia or autoimmune hepatitis (not recorded which).

The rearrangement uses TRBV27 and TRBJ1-1. This CDR3 is 13 amino acids long. The V gene's germline CDR1 is MNHEY and CDR2 SMNVEV (reference sequence). CDR3 region: CASSPSGSTEAFF.

V and J are TRBV5-1 and TRBJ1-2; the TCRdb D gene call, TRBD1, has no DNA to confirm it. The length of the CDR3 is 17 residues. Germline V gene lookup returns CDR1 SGHRS and CDR2 YFSETQ. CDR3 in amino acids: CASSSTGQGISNYGYTF.

The chain joins TRBV6-5 to TRBJ2-3; TCRdb designates TRBD1, a call that cannot be tested without DNA. Looked up from germline, CDR1 is MNHEY and CDR2 is SVGAGI. The CDR3 is 12 amino acids. The chain's CDR3 is CASTPGVGTQYF.

The chain recombines TRBV7-2 with TRBJ1-2; TCRdb lists TRBD1, though no DNA is available to test this call. CDR1 and CDR2 from the germline V gene are SGHTA and FQGNSA. The CDR3 has 13 amino acids. CDR3 region: CASSLKQGSGYTF.

This sequence joins TRBV6-5 and TRBJ2-4; TCRdb picks TRBD2, but there is no DNA to check that call. CDR3 length: 17 amino acids. The germline gives CDR1 MNHEY, CDR2 SVGAGI. CDR3 sequence: CASRRTLAGVAKNIQYF.

V usage is TRBV30 and J usage is TRBJ2-5; lacking DNA, the TRBD2 call made by TCRdb goes unchecked. This CDR3 has 16 residues. Germline CDR1 reads GTSNPN; CDR2 reads SVGIG (reference sequence). CDR3 region: CAWRVTGTSGIQTQYF.

The rearrangement uses TRBV30 and TRBJ2-1; TCRdb designates TRBD1, a call that cannot be tested without DNA. Germline CDR1 and CDR2: GTSNPN and SVGIG (reference sequence). The CDR3 runs 16 residues. CDR3 residues: CAWSVFLGGSYNEQFF.

This clonotype is labeled medium-sized (0.01 to 0.1%) based on frequency. The rearrangement uses TRBV19 and TRBJ2-3; TCRdb outputs TRBD2, but without DNA this stays unchecked. Germline CDR1 and CDR2: LNHDA and SQIVND (reference sequence). The CDR3 has 14 amino acids. The CDR3 protein is CASSVRRATDTQYF.

The chain couples TRBV11-2 to TRBJ1-1. Germline assignment: CDR1 SGHAT and CDR2 FQNNGV. This CDR3 is 14 amino acids long. This CDR3 reads CASRPMAVSTEAFF.

The rearrangement uses TRBV13 and TRBJ1-1; TCRdb picks TRBD1, but there is no DNA to check that call. The CDR3 is 15 residues long. The germline V gene encodes CDR1 PRHDT and CDR2 FYEKMQ (reference sequence). The CDR3 spells CASSAGTAGTTEAFF.

The chain combines TRBV6-1 with TRBJ1-1. Germline V gene sequence: CDR1 MNHNS, CDR2 SASEGT. This CDR3 contains 15 residues. Here the CDR3 reads CASSYMEGRNTEAFF.

The rearrangement links TRBV5-4 to TRBJ2-1. Germline-derived CDR1 and CDR2 are SGHNT and YYREEE (reference sequence). The CDR3 covers 18 residues. The CDR3 spells CASSLAPWVGGAYNEQFF. The variable domain in full, completed from reference TRBV5-4 and TRBJ2-1, reads ETGVTQSPTHLIKTRGQQVTLRCSSQSGHNTVSWYQQALGQGPQFIFQYYREEENGRGNFPPRFSGLQFPNYSSELNVNALELDDSALYLCASSLAPWVGGAYNEQFFGPGTRLTVL.

J is TRBJ1-1 and V is TRBV6-4. CDR3 length: 15 residues. CDR1 is MRHNA and CDR2 is SNTAGT in the germline V gene. The chain's CDR3 is CASSDSSRPFTEAFF.

CDR3 in amino acids: CASSASGGGTGELFF. V usage is TRBV7-2 and J usage is TRBJ2-2; no DNA is available, so the TRBD2 call from TCRdb remains unchecked. The CDR3 has 15 residues. Germline CDR1 reads SGHTA; CDR2 reads FQGNSA. Full variable domain (remainder filled in from reference TRBV7-2 and TRBJ2-2): GAGVSQSPSNKVTEKGKDVELRCDPISGHTALYWYRQSLGQGLEFLIYFQGNSAPDKSGLPSDRFSAERTGGSVSTLTIQRTQQEDSAVYLCASSASGGGTGELFFGEGSRLTVL.

V usage is TRBV30 and J usage is TRBJ1-4; TCRdb selects TRBD1, and the lack of DNA leaves this call unchecked. The CDR3 runs 13 residues. Germline V CDR1 and CDR2: GTSNPN, SVGIG (reference sequence). The CDR3: CAWNGDRIRKLFF.

The chain joins TRBV27 to TRBJ1-6. Germline V gene data show CDR1 as MNHEY and CDR2 as SMNVEV (reference sequence). The CDR3 extends over 15 amino acids. The CDR3 loop reads CASTNGGTYNSPLHF.

The rearrangement links TRBV5-4 to TRBJ1-3; lacking DNA, the TRBD1 call made by TCRdb goes unchecked. The CDR3 has 16 residues. Germline CDR1 reads SGHNT; CDR2 reads YYREEE (reference sequence). This CDR3 is CASSSGQASSGNTIYF. Combining the CDR3 with reference TRBV5-4 and TRBJ1-3 gives the whole variable domain ETGVTQSPTHLIKTRGQQVTLRCSSQSGHNTVSWYQQALGQGPQFIFQYYREEENGRGNFPPRFSGLQFPNYSSELNVNALELDDSALYLCASSSGQASSGNTIYFGEGSWLTVV.

Its frequency marks this clonotype as medium-sized. The chain recombines TRBV6-5 with TRBJ2-7; TCRdb outputs TRBD2, but without DNA this stays unchecked. Germline values: CDR1 MNHEY, CDR2 SVGAGI. The CDR3 spans 12 residues. CDR3 region: CASSYLGLEQYF.

The V call is TRBV15, the J call TRBJ1-2; TCRdb returns TRBD1, unconfirmable since there is no DNA. This CDR3 contains 18 residues. Germline V gene sequence: CDR1 LNHNV, CDR2 YYDKDF (reference sequence). The CDR3 reads CATSRGGGKGQGISGYTF. The whole variable domain, remainder taken from reference TRBV15 and TRBJ1-2, is DAMVIQNPRYQVTQFGKPVTLSCSQTLNHNVMYWYQQKSSQAPKLLFHYYDKDFNNEADTPDNFQSRRPNTSFCFLDIRSPGLGDTAMYLCATSRGGGKGQGISGYTFGSGTRLTVV.

The gene calls are TRBV4-1 and TRBJ2-3; TCRdb's assignment of TRBD1 cannot be checked, as there is no DNA. The CDR3 spans 19 residues. Germline CDR1 reads MGHRA; CDR2 reads YSYEKL. CDR3 sequence reads: CASSLTNRQGAGSTDTQYF.

The CDR3 reads CASSLEARRSDTQYF. This sequence joins TRBV27 and TRBJ2-3; TCRdb's D call of TRBD2 is untestable without DNA. Germline CDR1 and CDR2: MNHEY and SMNVEV (reference sequence). The CDR3 runs 15 residues.

The J gene is TRBJ2-5, the V gene TRBV6-6; no DNA is available, so the TRBD1 call from TCRdb remains unchecked. Looked up from germline, CDR1 is MNHNY and CDR2 is SVGAGI (reference sequence). The CDR3 has 15 amino acids. The CDR3 loop reads CASFSQVLQGETQYF.

The rearrangement uses TRBV28 and TRBJ1-5; TCRdb proposes TRBD1, but this gene call is untestable without DNA. Germline CDR1 is MDHEN and CDR2 is SYDVKM. CDR3 length equals 17 residues. The CDR3 sequence is CASSLLGGRGPDQPQHF. Supplemented by reference TRBV28 and TRBJ1-5, the full variable domain reads DVKVTQSSRYLVKRTGEKVFLECVQDMDHENMFWYRQDPGLGLRLIYFSYDVKMKEKGDIPEGYSVSREKKERFSLILESASTNQTSMYLCASSLLGGRGPDQPQHFGDGTRLSIL.

The V call is TRBV5-4, the J call TRBJ2-7; TCRdb returns TRBD1, unconfirmable since there is no DNA. Per the germline V gene, CDR1 is SGHNT and CDR2 is YYREEE (reference sequence). This CDR3 region has 13 residues. The CDR3 sequence: CASSWGQDYEQYF.